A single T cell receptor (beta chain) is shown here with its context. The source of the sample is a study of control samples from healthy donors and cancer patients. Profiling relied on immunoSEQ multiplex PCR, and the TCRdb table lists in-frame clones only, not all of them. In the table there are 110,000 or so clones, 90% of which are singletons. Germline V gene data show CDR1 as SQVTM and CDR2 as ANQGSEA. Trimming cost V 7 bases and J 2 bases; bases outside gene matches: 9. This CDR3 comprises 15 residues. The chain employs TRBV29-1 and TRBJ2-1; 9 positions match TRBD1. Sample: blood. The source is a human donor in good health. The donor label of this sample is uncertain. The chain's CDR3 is CSAESRDRAYNEQFF. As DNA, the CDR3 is TGCAGCGCAGAGAGCCGGGACAGGGCCTACAATGAGCAGTTCTTC.